In its sample, the clone carrying this T cell receptor beta chain was seen once. Its target is not known. The data are from a study of cytomegalovirus exposure and HLA in healthy donors. Broader study findings: Altogether, 164 TCR beta chains were recorded as cytomegalovirus-associated. Analyses of presence/absence relied on an assumption of roughly uniform sequencing depth across donors.

Researchers ran the PCR with 60 Vbeta and 13 Jbeta primers. Profiling relied on immunoSEQ multiplex PCR, and the TCRdb table lists in-frame clones only, not all of them. The top ten hold approximately 14% of the sample, which has some 180,000 clones, about 80% seen once. V was cut by 4 bases and J by 4 bases, with 16 bases left in between. CDR3 length: 15 residues. Germline V gene data show CDR1 as MGHRA and CDR2 as YSYEKL. The receptor comes from a woman aged 25-40 years in good health and CMV-seropositive. The V gene is TRBV4-1, the J gene TRBJ1-1; weak D call: TRBD1 (6 bases). Sequenced material: PBMCs. Written as DNA, the CDR3 is TGCGCCAGCAGCCTTAACAGGGTAGTTGGCACTGAAGCTTTCTTT. Translation: CASSLNRVVGTEAFF.